This T cell receptor (beta chain) derives from a study of CDR3 diversity in severe acne. TCRdb called the PCR reads again in MiXCR, with one record for every CDR3 protein. The sample has over 70,000 distinct CDR3 sequences, over 40% seen once; the top ten hold 14%. The CDR3 sequence is 16 residues long. Trimming took off 5 bases at V and 6 bases at J, with 23 bases between the two ends. This clonotype has a count of ten or more. V gene TRBV12-3 or TRBV12-4 combines with J gene TRBJ2-7; D assignment may be TRBD1 or TRBD2 (5 bases each). The material sequenced was blood. The sequence was collected from a male donor in good health, without acne. The CDR3 loop is CASSPPSGTDLGEQYF. CDR3 bases: TGTGCCAGCAGTCCTCCCTCCGGGACCGACCTCGGCGAGCAGTACTTC.